This entry features one T cell receptor beta chain sequence. Its antigen is currently unknown. The source of the sample is a study of Graves' ophthalmopathy and Graves' hyperthyroidism. The authors diagnosed from clinical symptoms, serum thyroxine, TRAb, thyroid ultrasound and orbital computed tomography. Researchers took RNA transcripts and amplified TCR beta CDR3 regions from them. First-round RT-PCR used HTBI primers; second-round multiplex PCR followed. MiXCR was run by TCRdb on the multiplex PCR reads, yielding one entry per CDR3 protein. The sample lists about 500,000 distinct CDR3 sequences; less than 45% were seen once. Findings and limits, study-wide: At around 70% sensitivity and approximately 72% specificity, the model predicted progression of the ophthalmopathy.

Per germline, CDR1 SNHLY and CDR2 FYNNEI. The CDR3 contains 16 residues. After removal of 6 bases from V and 3 bases from J, the junction contained 10 bases not matched to a gene. This receptor was identified in an adult man with Graves' hyperthyroidism. Source material: peripheral blood or thyroid tissue (not recorded which). This chain uses TRBV2 with TRBJ2-2; 7 bases align to TRBD1. CDR3 in DNA: TGTGCCAGCAGCCCAAGTAAGGGGGCCGACACCGGGGAGCTGTTTTTT. Amino acid sequence: CASSPSKGADTGELFF. Looking up the rest from reference TRBV2 and TRBJ2-2 gives the full variable domain: EPEVTQTPSHQVTQMGQEVILRCVPISNHLYFYWYRQILGQKVEFLVSFYNNEISEKSEIFDDQFSVERPDGSNFTLKIRSTKLEDSAMYFCASSPSKGADTGELFFGEGSRLTVL.